One T cell receptor delta chain is described in this entry. The length of the CDR3 is 20 residues. Germline CDR1 reads GEAIGNYY; CDR2 reads EKD. Unmatched junction bases numbered 22, after V lost 4 bases and J lost 2 bases. The entry originates in a study of gamma-delta T cells after stem cell transplantation. TCRdb fed the RT-PCR reads to CATT. This sample yields 1,500 to 2,000 delta-chain clones, of which about 48% are seen a single time; 32% belongs to the top ten. The source material was gamma-delta T cells. The chain has TRDV2 and TRDJ1; 9 bases line up with TRDD3. This TCR derives from a human donor. It is not recorded whose cells these are; they may come from a transplant donor. For the CDR3, the DNA is TGTGCCTGTGATACACTTGGACTACTGGGGGACCCGGAGGGTACCGATAAACTCATCTTT. Translated: CACDTLGLLGDPEGTDKLIF.